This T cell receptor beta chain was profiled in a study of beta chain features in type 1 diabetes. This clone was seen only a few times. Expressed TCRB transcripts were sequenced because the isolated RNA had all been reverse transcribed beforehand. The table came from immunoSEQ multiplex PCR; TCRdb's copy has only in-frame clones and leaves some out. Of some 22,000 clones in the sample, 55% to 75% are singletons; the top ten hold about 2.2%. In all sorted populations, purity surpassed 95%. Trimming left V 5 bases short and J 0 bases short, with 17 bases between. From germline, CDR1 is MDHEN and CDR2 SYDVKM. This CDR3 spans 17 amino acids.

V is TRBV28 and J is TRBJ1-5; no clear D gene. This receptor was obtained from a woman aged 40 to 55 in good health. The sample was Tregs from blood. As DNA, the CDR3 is TGTGCCAGCAGTCCCCCCCTTGCAGGTTATAGCAATCAGCCCCAGCATTTT. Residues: CASSPPLAGYSNQPQHF.